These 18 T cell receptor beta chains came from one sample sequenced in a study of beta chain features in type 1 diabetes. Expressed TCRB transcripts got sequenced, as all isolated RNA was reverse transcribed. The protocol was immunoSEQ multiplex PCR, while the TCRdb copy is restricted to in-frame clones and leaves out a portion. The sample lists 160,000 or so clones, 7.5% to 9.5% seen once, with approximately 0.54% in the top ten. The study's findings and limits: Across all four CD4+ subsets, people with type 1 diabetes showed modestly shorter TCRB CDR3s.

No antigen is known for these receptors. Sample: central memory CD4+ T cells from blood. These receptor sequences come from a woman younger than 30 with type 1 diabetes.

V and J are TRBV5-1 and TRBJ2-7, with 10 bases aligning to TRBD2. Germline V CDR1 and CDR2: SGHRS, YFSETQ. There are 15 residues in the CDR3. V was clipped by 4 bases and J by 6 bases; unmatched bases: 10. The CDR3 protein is CASSERAGGPGEQYF. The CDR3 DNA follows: TGCGCCAGCAGCGAGAGAGCGGGAGGGCCGGGCGAGCAGTACTTC.

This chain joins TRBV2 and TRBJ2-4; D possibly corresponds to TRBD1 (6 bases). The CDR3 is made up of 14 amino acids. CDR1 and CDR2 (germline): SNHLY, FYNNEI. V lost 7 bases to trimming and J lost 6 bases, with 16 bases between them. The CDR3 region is CASIENQGTNIQYF. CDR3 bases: TGTGCCAGCATCGAAAATCAGGGGACAAACATTCAGTACTTC. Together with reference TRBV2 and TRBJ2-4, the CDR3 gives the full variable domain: EPEVTQTPSHQVTQMGQEVILRCVPISNHLYFYWYRQILGQKVEFLVSFYNNEISEKSEIFDDQFSVERPDGSNFTLKIRSTKLEDSAMYFCASIENQGTNIQYFGAGTRLSVL.

The CDR3 nucleotides are TGTGCCAGCAGAAAGCGGGGGAACACCGGGGAGCTGTTTTTT. Its translation is CASRKRGNTGELFF. The gene calls are TRBV5-6 and TRBJ2-2, with 7 nucleotides matching TRBD2. Germline V gives CDR1 SGHDT, CDR2 YYEEEE. CDR3 length: 14 amino acids. Unmatched junction bases numbered 2, after V lost 5 bases and J lost 1 base.

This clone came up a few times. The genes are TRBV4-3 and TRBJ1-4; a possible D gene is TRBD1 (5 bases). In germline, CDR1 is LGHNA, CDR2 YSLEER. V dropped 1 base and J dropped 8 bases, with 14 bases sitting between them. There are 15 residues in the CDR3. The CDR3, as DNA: TGCGCCAGCAGCCAAGGGGCCACAAGGGGAGAAAAACTGTTTTTT. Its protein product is CASSQGATRGEKLFF.

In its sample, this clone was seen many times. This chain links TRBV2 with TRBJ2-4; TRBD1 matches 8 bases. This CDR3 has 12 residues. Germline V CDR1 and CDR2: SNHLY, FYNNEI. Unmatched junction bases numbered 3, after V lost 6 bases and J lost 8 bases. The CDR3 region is CASRDREYIQYF. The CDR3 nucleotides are TGTGCCAGCAGGGACAGGGAGTACATTCAGTACTTC.

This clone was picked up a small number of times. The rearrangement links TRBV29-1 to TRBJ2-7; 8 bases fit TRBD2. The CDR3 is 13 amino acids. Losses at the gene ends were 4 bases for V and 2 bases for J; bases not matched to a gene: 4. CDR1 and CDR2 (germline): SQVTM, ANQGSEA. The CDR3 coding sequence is TGCAGCGTTGTGGCTAGCGGGCCCTACGAGCAGTACTTC. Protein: CSVVASGPYEQYF.

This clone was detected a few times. This CDR3 reads CASKQGTEKLFF. The CDR3 DNA reads as TGTGCCAGCAAACAGGGTACTGAAAAACTGTTTTTT. The rearrangement links TRBV7-2 to TRBJ1-4; D perhaps matches TRBD1 (6 bases). V shed 7 bases and J shed 7 bases, with 10 bases lying between them. The CDR3 is made up of 12 amino acids. The germline V gene has CDR1 SGHTA and CDR2 FQGNSA.

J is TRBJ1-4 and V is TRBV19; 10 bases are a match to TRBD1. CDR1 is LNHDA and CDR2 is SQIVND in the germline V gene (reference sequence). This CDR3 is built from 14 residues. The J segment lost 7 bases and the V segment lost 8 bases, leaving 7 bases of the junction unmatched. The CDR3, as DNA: TGTGCCAGTTCTAGCGGACAGGGGGTTGAAAAACTGTTTTTT. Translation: CASSSGQGVEKLFF.

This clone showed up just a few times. The CDR3 coding sequence is TGTGCCAGCTCACCCAACTCACAGGGATCAGATACGCAGTATTTT. Its translation is CASSPNSQGSDTQYF. The chain links TRBV18 to TRBJ2-3; tentative D call: TRBD1 (6 bases). The CDR3 is 15 amino acids. From germline, CDR1 is KGHSH and CDR2 LQKENI. With 3 bases removed from V and 4 bases from J, the gap between germline ends came to 14 bases.

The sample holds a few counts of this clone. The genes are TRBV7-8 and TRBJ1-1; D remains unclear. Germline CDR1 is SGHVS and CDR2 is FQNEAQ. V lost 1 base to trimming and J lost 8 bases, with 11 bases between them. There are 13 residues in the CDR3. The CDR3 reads CASSLEHGREAFF. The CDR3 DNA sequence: TGTGCCAGCAGCTTAGAGCACGGGAGAGAAGCTTTCTTT.

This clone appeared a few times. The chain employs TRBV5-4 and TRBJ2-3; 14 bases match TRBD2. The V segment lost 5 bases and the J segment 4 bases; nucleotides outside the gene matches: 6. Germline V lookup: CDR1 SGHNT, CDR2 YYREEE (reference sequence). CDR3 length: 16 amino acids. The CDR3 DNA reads TGTGCCAGCAGTCCCGGACTAGCGGGGGGCTCAGATACGCAGTATTTT. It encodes CASSPGLAGGSDTQYF.

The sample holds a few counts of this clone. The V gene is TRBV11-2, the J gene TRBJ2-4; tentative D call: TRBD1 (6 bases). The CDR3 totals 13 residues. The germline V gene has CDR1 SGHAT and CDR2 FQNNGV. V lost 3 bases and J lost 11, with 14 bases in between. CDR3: CASSFYDRPVQYF. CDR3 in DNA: TGTGCCAGCAGCTTCTACGACAGGCCTGTTCAGTACTTC. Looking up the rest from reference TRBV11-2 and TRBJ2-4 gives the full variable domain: EAGVAQSPRYKIIEKRQSVAFWCNPISGHATLYWYQQILGQGPKLLIQFQNNGVVDDSQLPKDRFSAERLKGVDSTLKIQPAKLEDSAVYLCASSFYDRPVQYFGAGTRLSVL.

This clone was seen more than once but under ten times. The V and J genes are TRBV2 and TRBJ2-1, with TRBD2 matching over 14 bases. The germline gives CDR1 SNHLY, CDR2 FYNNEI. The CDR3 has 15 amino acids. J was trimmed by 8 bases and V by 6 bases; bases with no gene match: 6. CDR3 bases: TGTGCCAGCAGGGGGACTAGCGGGAGTTGGGATGAGCAGTTCTTC. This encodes CASRGTSGSWDEQFF.

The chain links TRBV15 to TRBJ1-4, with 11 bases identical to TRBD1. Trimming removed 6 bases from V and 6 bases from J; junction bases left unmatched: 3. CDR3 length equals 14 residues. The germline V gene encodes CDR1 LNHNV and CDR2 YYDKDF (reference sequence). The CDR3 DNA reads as TGTGCCACCAGGCTGGGACAGGGGGATGAAAAACTGTTTTTT. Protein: CATRLGQGDEKLFF.

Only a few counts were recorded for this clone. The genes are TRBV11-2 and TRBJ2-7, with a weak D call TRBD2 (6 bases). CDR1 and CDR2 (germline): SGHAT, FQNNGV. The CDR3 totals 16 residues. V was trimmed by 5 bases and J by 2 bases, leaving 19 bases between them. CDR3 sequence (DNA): TGTGCCAGCAGCCCTTCGATGAATAGCGGACCCTACGAGCAGTACTTC. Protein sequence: CASSPSMNSGPYEQYF. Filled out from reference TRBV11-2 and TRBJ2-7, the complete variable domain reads EAGVAQSPRYKIIEKRQSVAFWCNPISGHATLYWYQQILGQGPKLLIQFQNNGVVDDSQLPKDRFSAERLKGVDSTLKIQPAKLEDSAVYLCASSPSMNSGPYEQYFGPGTRLTVT.

This CDR3 is CASSPGQSSYEQYF. CDR3 DNA sequence: TGTGCCAGCAGCCCGGGACAGAGCTCCTACGAGCAGTACTTC. The chain uses TRBV7-9 and TRBJ2-7, with 7 bases lining up with TRBD1. The CDR3 extends over 14 amino acids. The germline gives CDR1 SEHNR, CDR2 FQNEAQ (reference sequence). With 5 bases clipped from V and 0 bases from J, the junction kept 4 bases outside the gene matches. Variable domain in full (rest from reference TRBV7-9 and TRBJ2-7): DTGVSQNPRHKITKRGQNVTFRCDPISEHNRLYWYRQTLGQGPEFLTYFQNEAQLEKSRLLSDRFSAERPKGSFSTLEIQRTEQGDSAMYLCASSPGQSSYEQYFGPGTRLTVT.

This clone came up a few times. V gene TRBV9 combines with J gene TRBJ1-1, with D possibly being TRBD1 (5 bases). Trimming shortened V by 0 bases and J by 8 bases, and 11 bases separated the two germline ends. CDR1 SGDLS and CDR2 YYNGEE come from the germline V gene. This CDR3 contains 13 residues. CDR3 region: CASSVAGQSEAFF. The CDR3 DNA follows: TGTGCCAGCAGCGTAGCTGGACAATCCGAAGCTTTCTTT.

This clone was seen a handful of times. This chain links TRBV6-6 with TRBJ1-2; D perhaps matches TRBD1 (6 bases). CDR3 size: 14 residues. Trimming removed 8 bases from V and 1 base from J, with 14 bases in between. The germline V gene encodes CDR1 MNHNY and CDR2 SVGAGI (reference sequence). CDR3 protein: CASADSKFNYGYTF. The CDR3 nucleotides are TGTGCCAGCGCGGACAGTAAATTTAACTATGGCTACACCTTC.